This entry lists 7 T cell receptor beta chains sequenced from one sample in a study of blood T cell repertoires in COVID-19. Generated by immunoSEQ multiplex PCR, the TCRdb table keeps only in-frame clones and is missing some. The sample shows hundreds of thousands of clones, around 88% of them seen only once. Input material: peripheral blood. These receptors were obtained from a woman aged 25 to 39 with COVID-19, enrolled during active disease.

This clone showed up just once. The V and J genes are TRBV29-1 and TRBJ1-4; 8 nucleotides match TRBD1. CDR3 size: 14 residues. CDR1 SQVTM and CDR2 ANQGSEA come from the germline V gene. V shed 7 bases and J 7 bases; nucleotides not matched to a gene: 11. CDR3: CSAIPQGAGEKLFF. In DNA form, the CDR3 reads TGCAGCGCCATACCGCAGGGGGCGGGTGAAAAACTGTTTTTT.

This chain connects TRBV27 to TRBJ2-3, with 7 bases identical to TRBD2. This CDR3 spans 15 amino acids. Germline V gives CDR1 MNHEY, CDR2 SMNVEV (reference sequence). V shed 3 bases, J shed 0 bases, and the junction held 3 bases outside the gene matches. This chain's CDR3 is CASSLLAASTDTQYF. CDR3 coding DNA: TGTGCCAGCAGTTTGCTAGCGGCTAGCACAGATACGCAGTATTTT.

This chain links TRBV7-6 with TRBJ2-1; 13 bases align to TRBD2. The CDR3 sequence is 16 residues long. After removal of 5 bases from V and 5 bases from J, the junction contained 6 bases not matched to a gene. Germline loops: CDR1 SGHVS, CDR2 FNYEAQ. In DNA, the CDR3 is TGTGCCAGCAGCAATACCGGGACTAGCGGGAACAATGAGCAGTTCTTC. Translation gives CASSNTGTSGNNEQFF. Full variable domain (missing parts from reference TRBV7-6 and TRBJ2-1): GAGVSQSPRYKVTKRGQDVALRCDPISGHVSLYWYRQALGQGPEFLTYFNYEAQQDKSGLPNDRFSAERPEGSISTLTIQRTEQRDSAMYRCASSNTGTSGNNEQFFGPGTRLTVL.

In this sample, this clone turned up once. The rearrangement joins TRBV19 to TRBJ1-6; 7 nucleotides line up with TRBD1. The CDR3 covers 15 residues. The germline CDR1 and CDR2 sequences are LNHDA and SQIVND (reference sequence). Germline trimming cut 6 bases from V and 7 bases from J; bases unmatched to any gene: 9. The DNA for the CDR3 is TGTGCCAGTAGAGGACCGGGACAGCAGAATTCACCCCTCCACTTT. Its translation: CASRGPGQQNSPLHF.

The chain is built from TRBV7-6 and TRBJ2-3; TRBD2 agrees at 15 bases. V shed 6 bases, J shed 1 base, and the junction held 11 bases outside the gene matches. Germline-derived CDR1 and CDR2 are SGHVS and FNYEAQ. This CDR3 is built from 19 residues. The CDR3 DNA sequence: TGTGCCAGCAGTGAATATTGGACTAGCGGGAGGGTTGGCACAGATACGCAGTATTTT. Residues: CASSEYWTSGRVGTDTQYF.

The V gene is TRBV6-5, the J gene TRBJ1-2; 11 bases are a match to TRBD1. The CDR3 is 14 amino acids. V gave up 7 bases and J gave up 6 bases; unmatched junction bases: 7. Germline V gives CDR1 MNHEY, CDR2 SVGAGI. The CDR3 DNA follows: TGTGCCAGCACCCGGGACAGGGGGTGGAATGGCTACACCTTC. Encoded protein: CASTRDRGWNGYTF.

V gene TRBV19 combines with J gene TRBJ2-7; 8 bases are a match to TRBD1. V was clipped by 3 bases and J by 2 bases; unmatched bases: 3. Germline lookup yields CDR1 LNHDA and CDR2 SQIVND (reference sequence). The CDR3 has 14 amino acids. CDR3: CASSISGQAYEQYF. The CDR3 region has the DNA TGTGCCAGTAGTATCTCGGGACAGGCCTACGAGCAGTACTTC.